This is a list of T cell receptor beta chains from one sample in a study of blood T cell repertoires in COVID-19. Clones were sequenced by immunoSEQ multiplex PCR, and TCRdb holds only the in-frame ones, with some missing. Seen here are 100,000 to 150,000 clones, about 89% observed once, and the top ten hold roughly a sixth. The specimen sequenced was peripheral blood. These TCRs come from a middle-aged man with active or convalescent COVID-19. Each CDR3 is given with its conserved first and last residue.

>TRBJ2-2|TRBV7-2
CASSSGTGGTGELFF
>TRBJ2-7|TRBV3-1/TRBV3-2
CASSLTGTGAYEQYF
>TRBJ2-3|TRBV27
CASSLSPGTDTQYF
>TRBJ1-6|TRBV27
CASSAGQINSPLHF
>TRBJ2-4|TRBV27
CASSLWGDGKNIQYF
>TRBJ2-2|TRBV7-6
CASSLVRVSNTGELFF
>TRBJ1-4|TRBV19
CASSLTGLRFVF
>TRBJ1-5|TRBV12-2
CASRLSPPDREYSNQPQHF
>TRBJ1-2|TRBV7-2
CASSQQTGNYGYTF
>TRBJ2-1|TRBV5-1
CASSSEGLIKFF
>TRBJ2-1|TRBV9
CASSVAGTSSYNEQFF
>TRBJ1-1|TRBV10-1
CASSESGTDKAFF
>TRBJ2-5|TRBV21-1
CASSTGLARGETQYF
>TRBJ2-3|TRBV19
CASSMQRGAQDTQYF
>TRBJ2-1|TRBV3-1/TRBV3-2
CASSPIAGIMAQFF
>TRBJ1-4|TRBV3-1/TRBV3-2
CASSRRSGTTPEKLFF
>TRBJ2-5|TRBV29-1
CSVPQGKQETQYF
>TRBJ2-3|TRBV30
CAWSKNRATDTQYF
>TRBJ2-3|TRBV19
CASSSVRDRGSTDTQYF
>TRBJ1-6|TRBV5-8
CASSRHRTERNSPLHF
>TRBJ1-2|TRBV30
CARIGTRGYTF
>TRBJ1-5|TRBV7-2
CASSLQGTGNQPQHF
>TRBJ2-1|TRBV5-1
CASSLYGGNSYNEQFF
>TRBJ1-3|TRBV2
CASSFDRAGNTIYF
>TRBJ2-2|TRBV10-2
CASRSEAGNTGELFF
>TRBJ2-1|TRBV27
CASSSGHYNEQFF
>TRBJ2-7|TRBV30
CASWDRVRDEQYF
>TRBJ1-2|TRBV3-1/TRBV3-2
CASSQDADNYGYTF
>TRBJ1-5|TRBV2
CASSRGAIQPQHF
>TRBJ1-4|TRBV7-8
CASSSAGTGAEKLFF
>TRBJ2-3|TRBV19
CASGNRRQGPDTQYF
>TRBJ1-1|TRBV11-2
CASSANRGNTEAFF
>TRBJ2-2|TRBV9
CASSVSRWNTGELFF
>TRBJ1-6|TRBV28
CASSLFQGTGDNSPLHF
>TRBJ2-3|TRBV14
CASSQPGGSTDTQYF
>TRBJ2-7|TRBV27
CASSLSWQRESSYEQYF
>TRBJ2-3|TRBV7-9
CASRRTLISGSTDTQYF
>TRBJ2-7|TRBV5-8
CASSRQRSYEQYF
>TRBJ1-5|TRBV5-6
CASSFLRGNQPQHF
>TRBJ2-5|TRBV28
CASTLGNGPGETQYF
>TRBJ2-1|TRBV6-5
CASQGTAGYNEQFF
>TRBJ1-1|TRBV3-1/TRBV3-2
CASSESTNDAEAFF
>TRBJ2-7|TRBV11-2
CASSKDRHSYEQYF
>TRBJ2-2|TRBV14
CASSQARGAGELFF
>TRBJ1-5|TRBV19
CAAAQTDSNQPQHF
>TRBJ2-5|TRBV30
CAWSVSSGYQETQYF
>TRBJ1-3|TRBV3-1/TRBV3-2
CASSQVQGLRNTIYF
>TRBJ2-2|TRBV6-6
CASSYPTGATGELFF
>TRBJ2-7|TRBV28
CASTRPGSGRDEQYF
>TRBJ2-7|TRBV6-1
CASSAVPGGIARPEQYF
>TRBJ2-7|TRBV7-2
CASSLALGQGFYEQYF
>TRBJ1-2|TRBV6-5
CATTDRQEFNYGYTF
>TRBJ1-2|TRBV18
CASSPSRGIDPHGYTF